The entry that follows covers one T cell receptor (beta chain) sequence. Per the original data handling: Estimates of nucleated cell counts were drawn from the amplification of reference gene primers. Repertoires were generated with immunoSEQ multiplex PCR, while TCRdb's copy carries only in-frame clones and drops some. That table is the source of V, J and clone size, and D and trimming were worked out from the DNA. This sample has about 230,000 clones, with approximately 90% found just once. The data belong to a study of blood T cell repertoires in COVID-19. Germline assignment: CDR1 SGHTA and CDR2 FQGNSA. The CDR3 loop spans 14 amino acids. J gave up 9 bases and V 1 base, and 5 bases lay outside the gene matches.

The clonotype comes from a man over 45 with COVID-19, enrolled during active disease. This sequence joins TRBV7-2 and TRBJ2-2; 7 bases map to TRBD2. The sample was peripheral blood. CDR3 amino acids: CASSLGSAGRELFF. The CDR3 DNA follows: TGTGCCAGCAGCTTAGGGTCAGCGGGACGGGAGCTGTTTTTT.